The 20 T cell receptor beta chains given below trace back to one sample, sequenced in a study of T cells in Graves' hyperthyroidism and ophthalmopathy. There were TCR beta CDR3 regions amplified from RNA transcripts. HTBI primers were employed in a first-round RT-PCR of the TCR CDR3. TCRdb passed the multiplex PCR reads through MiXCR, listing each CDR3 protein once. Of about 840,000 distinct CDR3 sequences listed, roughly 40% are singletons. Sequencing was done on a sample of blood. All receptors derive from a man in his late teens or twenties with Graves' hyperthyroidism.

This clonotype was detected ten times or more. The rearrangement joins TRBV7-9 to TRBJ2-7, with no clear D. The CDR3 is 12 residues long. The germline V and J ends were trimmed by 1 base and 5 bases, with 6 bases remaining between them. The germline V gene encodes CDR1 SEHNR and CDR2 FQNEAQ (reference sequence). CDR3 amino acids: CASSLVGHEQYF. The CDR3 DNA is TGTGCCAGCAGCTTAGTCGGGCACGAGCAGTACTTC.

The chain combines TRBV29-1 with TRBJ1-2, with a possible D match to TRBD1 (6 bases). The CDR3 has 14 amino acids. Germline assignment: CDR1 SQVTM and CDR2 ANQGSEA. Trimming took off 3 bases at V and 2 bases at J, with 13 bases between the two ends. CDR3: CSVEGGAGNYGYTF. The CDR3 coding sequence is TGCAGCGTTGAGGGGGGGGCAGGGAACTATGGCTACACCTTC.

This clonotype occurred many times. The chain couples TRBV7-8 to TRBJ2-7; D gene ambiguous. The germline gives CDR1 SGHVS, CDR2 FQNEAQ. Trimming removed 4 bases at V and 3 bases at J, with 10 bases between. The CDR3 runs 13 residues. CDR3 loop: CASSYRPNYEQYF. The CDR3 bases are TGTGCCAGCAGCTACCGACCGAACTACGAGCAGTACTTC.

V usage is TRBV7-2 and J usage is TRBJ2-5, with 10 bases fitting TRBD2. Germline V gives CDR1 SGHTA, CDR2 FQGNSA. This CDR3 is built from 20 residues. V lost 1 base and J lost 0; bases outside the gene matches: 14. The CDR3 DNA is TGTGCCAGCAGCTTAGATGAGTGGCAGTTAGCGGGAGGTTACCAAGAGACCCAGTACTTC. This codes for CASSLDEWQLAGGYQETQYF. The variable domain in full, completed from reference TRBV7-2 and TRBJ2-5, reads GAGVSQSPSNKVTEKGKDVELRCDPISGHTALYWYRQSLGQGLEFLIYFQGNSAPDKSGLPSDRFSAERTGGSVSTLTIQRTQQEDSAVYLCASSLDEWQLAGGYQETQYFGPGTRLLVL.

The chain joins TRBV12-3 or TRBV12-4 to TRBJ2-5; D remains unclear. Deletions cut 5 bases from V and 3 bases from J, with 7 bases between. The CDR3 runs 12 residues. The DNA of the CDR3 is TGTGCCAGCAGTCCGGTTGAAGAGACCCAGTACTTC. Protein sequence: CASSPVEETQYF.

This clonotype was found a few times. The chain combines TRBV4-1 with TRBJ2-7; D may match TRBD1 or TRBD2 (5 bases each). V was clipped by 1 base and J by 6 bases, with 19 bases between them. The CDR3 sequence is 16 residues long. Germline CDR1 MGHRA, CDR2 YSYEKL. CDR3 DNA: TGCGCCAGCAGCCAAGTTGGGGGAGCCGGCCTGGGCGAGCAGTACTTC. Its protein is CASSQVGGAGLGEQYF.

This clonotype was detected a few times. The chain uses TRBV5-1 and TRBJ1-1, with 11 positions matching TRBD1. The CDR3 has 14 residues. CDR1 and CDR2 from the germline V gene are SGHRS and YFSETQ. The junction had 5 bases not matched to a gene; V was cut back by 4 bases and J by 6 bases. The DNA of the CDR3 is TGCGCCAGCAGCGTTGGACAGGGGGCGTCTGAAGCTTTCTTT. This gives the protein CASSVGQGASEAFF.

This clonotype was picked up a small number of times. The chain couples TRBV7-9 to TRBJ2-5; perhaps TRBD2 as D (5 bases). Trimming took 0 bases from V and 3 from J, leaving 11 bases between them. Germline loops: CDR1 SEHNR, CDR2 FQNEAQ (reference sequence). There are 15 residues in the CDR3. The CDR3 loop reads CASSLAGEGEETQYF. The CDR3 region has the DNA TGTGCCAGCAGCTTAGCCGGCGAGGGTGAAGAGACCCAGTACTTC.

This clonotype was counted between two and nine times. The V and J genes are TRBV7-9 and TRBJ2-7; TRBD1 aligns across 8 bases. CDR3 length: 18 residues. Germline V CDR1 and CDR2: SEHNR, FQNEAQ (reference sequence). V lost 3 bases, J lost 0 bases, and 13 bases stayed unmatched. The CDR3 bases are TGTGCCAGCAGCTTGTCCCCCCCGGACAGGGTCGACTCCTACGAGCAGTACTTC. Its translation: CASSLSPPDRVDSYEQYF.

This clonotype was recorded once. The gene calls are TRBV29-1 and TRBJ1-1, with D unclear. Looked up from germline, CDR1 is SQVTM and CDR2 is ANQGSEA. V lost 4 bases, J lost 11 bases, and 17 bases lay in between. CDR3 length: 12 residues. Written as DNA, the CDR3 is TGCAGCGTTGCAGTGGACGGCCTCACGGCTTTCTTT. This codes for CSVAVDGLTAFF.

This clonotype appeared a few times. V usage is TRBV6-1 and J usage is TRBJ2-7; no definite D call. There are 11 residues in the CDR3. Trimming removed 6 bases from V and 6 bases from J, with 9 bases in between. Germline CDR1 reads MNHNS; CDR2 reads SASEGT. The CDR3 bases are TGTGCCAGCAGGTCCGGCGCCGAGCAGTACTTC. Its translation is CASRSGAEQYF.

With regard to this clonotype: The junction does not match germline at one end; this may be a read error. Written as DNA, the CDR3 is TGTGCCAGCAGTCTCTCCTGGACTAGCCGTTGGGGCGAGCAGTACTTC. Translated, it gives CASSLSWTSRWGEQYF. This chain connects TRBV10-3 to TRBJ2-7; 8 bases agree with TRBD2. The CDR3 contains 16 residues. Germline loops: CDR1 ENHRY, CDR2 SYGVKD.

J is TRBJ1-3 and V is TRBV9, with 9 positions matching TRBD1. After removal of 3 bases from V and 8 bases from J, the junction contained 9 bases not matched to a gene. In germline, CDR1 is SGDLS, CDR2 YYNGEE. The CDR3 totals 15 residues. The CDR3 spells CASSAVRTGEDTIYF. The CDR3, as DNA: TGTGCCAGCAGCGCGGTGAGGACAGGGGAGGACACCATATATTTT.

At least ten counts were recorded for this clonotype. CDR3 protein: CASSADGYYEQYF. In nucleotides, the CDR3 is TGTGCCAGTAGTGCGGACGGATACTACGAGCAGTACTTC. J is TRBJ2-7 and V is TRBV19, with D uncertain. The CDR3 sequence is 13 residues long. Deletions cut 5 bases from V and 3 bases from J, with 11 bases between. Germline assignment: CDR1 LNHDA and CDR2 SQIVND (reference sequence).

The chain joins TRBV6-5 to TRBJ1-5; 10 bases agree with TRBD1. Germline trimming cut 2 bases from V and 0 bases from J; bases unmatched to any gene: 7. The CDR3 runs to 18 residues. Germline V gene data show CDR1 as MNHEY and CDR2 as SVGAGI. The CDR3 DNA follows: TGTGCCAGCAGTTACGTAACCGGGACAGGGGATAGCAATCAGCCCCAGCATTTT. It is translated as CASSYVTGTGDSNQPQHF.

Only a few counts were recorded for this clonotype. The CDR3 DNA reads TGTGCCAGCAGCCAATACAGGGTTTCGTCCTCTGGGGCCAACGTCCTGACTTTC. Amino acids: CASSQYRVSSSGANVLTF. The V gene is TRBV5-5, the J gene TRBJ2-6; D might be TRBD1 (6 bases). The V gene lost 4 bases and the J gene lost 0 bases, with 17 bases spanning the gap. The CDR3 is 18 amino acids. CDR1 is SGHKS and CDR2 is YYEKEE in the germline V gene (reference sequence).

This clonotype has just a few counts. The rearrangement links TRBV12-3 or TRBV12-4 to TRBJ2-7; TRBD2 matches at 9 bases. Trimming took 5 bases from V and 6 from J; bases not matched to a gene: 11. CDR3 size: 15 residues. The CDR3 sequence: CASSDRSGSRVEQYF. The CDR3 DNA reads as TGTGCCAGCAGTGACCGTAGCGGGAGTAGGGTCGAGCAGTACTTC.

The rearrangement joins TRBV7-9 to TRBJ1-2; tentative D call: TRBD1 (6 bases). Trimming removed 3 bases at V and 0 bases at J, with 14 bases between. The CDR3 sequence is 16 residues long. CDR1 is SEHNR, CDR2 FQNEAQ, per germline (reference sequence). In nucleotides, the CDR3 is TGTGCCAGCAGCTTGGACAGAGGGAAAACTAACTATGGCTACACCTTC. The encoded protein is CASSLDRGKTNYGYTF.

This clonotype was picked up many times. The V gene is TRBV13, the J gene TRBJ1-2; D may be TRBD1 (5 bases). V was clipped by 3 bases and J by 4 bases, with 9 bases between them. The CDR3 is made up of 13 amino acids. Germline-derived CDR1 and CDR2 are PRHDT and FYEKMQ (reference sequence). Written as DNA, the CDR3 is TGTGCCAGCAGCTTTACAGGCCTCTATGGCTACACCTTC. The encoded protein is CASSFTGLYGYTF. The full variable domain, with the rest looked up from reference TRBV13 and TRBJ1-2, is AAGVIQSPRHLIKEKRETATLKCYPIPRHDTVYWYQQGPGQDPQFLISFYEKMQSDKGSIPDRFSAQQFSDYHSELNMSSLELGDSALYFCASSFTGLYGYTFGSGTRLTVV.

The table lists this clonotype with a few counts. The V call is TRBV20-1, the J call TRBJ2-5; weak D call: TRBD1 (6 bases). Looked up from germline, CDR1 is DFQATT and CDR2 is SNEGSKA (reference sequence). This CDR3 has 12 amino acids. V dropped 5 bases and J dropped 4 bases, with 11 bases sitting between them. CDR3 amino acids: CSAYRAGETQYF. The CDR3 DNA is TGCAGTGCTTACAGGGCAGGAGAGACCCAGTACTTC.